This T cell receptor (beta chain) was identified during a study of T cells after yellow fever vaccination. Study-wide context: SMART-Seq v4 Ultra Low Input prepared libraries from low-cell fractions.

Template-switching 5'RACE yielded the TCR cDNA; a universal primer site and UMIs were added in the process. From the 5' RACE reads, TCRdb called clonotypes with MiXCR, one entry per CDR3 protein. The sample has some 600,000 distinct CDR3 sequences; about a sixth are singletons. This clonotype was seen repeatedly, ten times or more. No antigen is known for it. Trimming stripped 4 bases from V and 6 bases from J, with 8 bases between. Germline V gives CDR1 GTSNPN, CDR2 SVGIG (reference sequence). This CDR3 is 11 amino acids long. Study-wide findings and caveats: The booster response re-showed most primary clones: over 95% CD4, more than 80% CD8. Abundant clonotypes (contaminants from the bulk population) could be present in FACS-sorted repertoires.

This TCR came from a man younger than 35 who received the YFV17D yellow fever vaccine. The chain uses TRBV30 and TRBJ2-3; possible D gene TRBD1, 6 bases. Specimen: PBMCs, collected 5 to 6 days after the first yellow fever vaccination. The CDR3 coding sequence is TGTGCCTGGAACAGGGCGGATACGCAGTATTTT. Its translation: CAWNRADTQYF.